The rows below give T cell receptor beta chains drawn from one sample of a study of blood T cell repertoires in COVID-19. Generated by immunoSEQ multiplex PCR, the TCRdb table keeps only in-frame clones and is missing some. The sample shows about 380,000 clones, 85% of them seen only once. Sequencing was carried out using peripheral blood. These receptors all come from a woman in her late teens or twenties with acute or convalescent COVID-19. CDR3s include the opening cysteine and the closing phenylalanine or tryptophan. Each record gives: J gene, D gene, V gene, CDR3 protein. The D gene is left open where the match is weak.

J: TRBJ2-2; D: TRBD1; V: TRBV9; CDR3: CASSVVGTDTGELFF
J: TRBJ1-2; D: -; V: TRBV7-9; CDR3: CASSFITELYGYTF
J: TRBJ1-2; D: -; V: TRBV12-5; CDR3: CASDHSLNYGYTF
J: TRBJ2-7; D: -; V: TRBV6-5; CDR3: CASSYSPLGGEQYF
J: TRBJ2-3; D: TRBD2; V: TRBV3-1/TRBV3-2; CDR3: CASSPLKSGGGDTQYF
J: TRBJ1-2; D: -; V: TRBV10-3; CDR3: CAISESKTGNHYGYTF
J: TRBJ2-7; D: -; V: TRBV27; CDR3: CASSYDRRTYEQYF
J: TRBJ2-2; D: TRBD1; V: TRBV9; CDR3: CASSVPRGQSTGELFF
J: TRBJ2-7; D: -; V: TRBV27; CDR3: CASSPNRREQYF
J: TRBJ1-5; D: -; V: TRBV21-1; CDR3: CASKDPGVFNQPQHF
J: TRBJ2-7; D: -; V: TRBV6-5; CDR3: CASSSGAYEQYF
J: TRBJ2-3; D: -; V: TRBV4-2; CDR3: CASSQERAATDTQYF
J: TRBJ1-1; D: -; V: TRBV5-4; CDR3: CASSLAEGLNTEAFF
J: TRBJ2-5; D: -; V: TRBV2; CDR3: CASSSEAEETQYF
J: TRBJ1-3; D: TRBD1; V: TRBV29-1; CDR3: CSVRKGAFGNTIYF
J: TRBJ1-4; D: -; V: TRBV5-1; CDR3: CASSLTPGINEKLFF
J: TRBJ2-2; D: -; V: TRBV6-5; CDR3: CASYRTQTTGELFF
J: TRBJ2-3; D: -; V: TRBV27; CDR3: CASILNPGGDTQYF
J: TRBJ1-6; D: -; V: TRBV2; CDR3: CASSLQGPLHF
J: TRBJ2-6; D: -; V: TRBV28; CDR3: CASSDSSGANVLTF
J: TRBJ1-2; D: TRBD1; V: TRBV2; CDR3: CASLGQGAFRGYTF
J: TRBJ2-3; D: -; V: TRBV5-1; CDR3: CASSLERVRDTQYF
J: TRBJ2-7; D: -; V: TRBV7-3; CDR3: CASSLKGPSDEQYF
J: TRBJ1-1; D: TRBD1; V: TRBV11-2; CDR3: CASSFPFSRTGGPEAFF
J: TRBJ1-2; D: TRBD1; V: TRBV24-1; CDR3: CATSSGQEEFRYTF
J: TRBJ2-1; D: -; V: TRBV19; CDR3: CASSIGARVYNEQFF
J: TRBJ1-2; D: -; V: TRBV3-1/TRBV3-2; CDR3: CASSLQAENYGYTF
J: TRBJ1-3; D: -; V: TRBV6-6; CDR3: CASSRSDGTSGNTIYF